This T cell receptor beta chain was sequenced in a study of shared clonotypes between healthy human individuals. As for the study in general: CD4 naive and CD4 memory each took three plates per donor, while CD8 naive took two and CD8 memory one.

General study findings and limits: It was anticipated that sequencing depth would influence how many clonotypes donors shared.

Donors comprised only Caucasian adults living in Nashville, Tennessee. Researchers partitioned CD4+ cells into CD45RA+ naive and CD45RA-negative memory subsets. Germline trimming cut 5 bases from V and 2 bases from J; bases unmatched to any gene: 5. The germline V gene has CDR1 SGHTS and CDR2 YDEGEE. The CDR3 has 14 amino acids. Produced via immunoSEQ multiplex PCR; TCRdb's table is partial and in-frame only. The sample lists approximately 2,300,000 clones, around 90% occurring once. As to this clone: The antigen is unknown.

The receptor was derived from a man in his late teens or twenties in good health. Some clones in this sample may be carry-over from other donors' samples. J is TRBJ1-1 and V is TRBV5-8; TRBD1 agrees at 8 bases. The sequenced sample was naive CD4+ T cells from PBMCs. Subset reported: CD45RA+ positively selected. In DNA, the CDR3 is TGTGCCAGCAGACGGGACAGGATAAACACTGAAGCTTTCTTT. This encodes CASRRDRINTEAFF. Looking up the rest from reference TRBV5-8 and TRBJ1-1 gives the full variable domain: EAGVTQSPTHLIKTRGQQATLRCSPISGHTSVYWYQQALGLGLQFLLWYDEGEERNRGNFPPRFSGRQFPNYSSELNVNALELEDSALYLCASRRDRINTEAFFGQGTRLTVV.